The 10 T cell receptor beta chains below come from one sample, sequenced in a study of CD4 and CD8 cells across lung adenocarcinoma regions. One entry per CDR3 protein results from TCRdb running MiXCR on the PCR reads. Of 8,400 or so distinct CDR3 sequences detected, 46% appear once; the ten largest clones hold 15% to 20%. Sequenced sample: CD4+ T cells from the margin of a lung tumor. These receptors all come from a female donor with lung adenocarcinoma. The CD4 and CD8 labels of this study may be unreliable.

The chain uses TRBV11-3 and TRBJ1-1, with 8 bases lining up with TRBD1. Germline V CDR1 and CDR2: SGHNT, YENEEA. V gave up 5 bases and J gave up 11 bases; unmatched junction bases: 22. This CDR3 is 17 amino acids long. The CDR3 DNA reads TGTGCCAGCAGCCTTTCCGCCCCGGGGACAGGCCACCGGCGGGCTTTCTTT. Translation gives CASSLSAPGTGHRRAFF.

The chain carries TRBV9 and TRBJ1-2; 8 bases map to TRBD1. Per germline, CDR1 SGDLS and CDR2 YYNGEE. CDR3 length equals 16 residues. The V and J ends lost 0 bases and 4 bases, in that order; junction bases with no gene match: 8. The CDR3 sequence is CASSVGAGGRGYGYTF. As DNA, the CDR3 is TGTGCCAGCAGCGTAGGAGCAGGGGGCCGCGGCTATGGCTACACCTTC.

This clonotype was detected ten times or more. The CDR3 spells CASSPTGTNSPLHF. The CDR3 DNA reads TGTGCCAGCAGCCCGACAGGGACAAATTCACCCCTCCACTTT. J is TRBJ1-6 and V is TRBV6-1; 7 bases are shared with TRBD1. Germline V CDR1 and CDR2: MNHNS, SASEGT. The CDR3 extends over 14 amino acids. The junction had 6 bases not matched to a gene; V was cut back by 6 bases and J by 7 bases.

Comment on this clonotype: Given the absence of the conserved phenylalanine or tryptophan at the CDR3 end, a read error is likely. V and J are TRBV6-5 and TRBJ2-5, with 7 bases lining up with TRBD1. The tail of the sequence fits TRBJ2-1 better, so the J call may be wrong. Germline lookup yields CDR1 MNHEY and CDR2 SVGAGI. The CDR3 extends over 16 amino acids. Here the CDR3 reads CASSYSVGQGEETQFL. Here the CDR3 DNA reads TGTGCCAGCAGTTACTCGGTGGGGCAGGGGGAAGAGACCCAGTTCTTG.

The chain has TRBV27 and TRBJ2-1, with 9 positions matching TRBD1. In germline, CDR1 is MNHEY, CDR2 SMNVEV (reference sequence). This CDR3 region has 15 residues. The V gene end was trimmed by 5 bases and the J gene end by 3 bases; junction bases not matched to a gene: 5. The CDR3 sequence: CASSPLGQGYNEQFF. The CDR3 DNA sequence: TGTGCCAGCAGTCCCCTGGGACAGGGCTACAATGAGCAGTTCTTC.

This clonotype was recorded only once. CDR3 region: CASSPVTGTTNEKLFF. In DNA form, the CDR3 reads TGCGCCAGCAGCCCAGTTACAGGGACCACTAATGAAAAACTGTTTTTT. J is TRBJ1-4 and V is TRBV4-1; perhaps TRBD1 as D (6 bases). The V and J ends lost 4 bases and 2 bases respectively, with 14 bases between them. In germline, CDR1 is MGHRA, CDR2 YSYEKL. The CDR3 length is 16 residues.

As for this clonotype: Here the CDR3 omits its conserved ending phenylalanine or tryptophan, so a read error is the likely source. Because the CDR3's place on the DNA is in doubt, the DNA is left out and the CDR3 is given as listed by TCRdb. This rearrangement joins TRBV7-2 to TRBJ2-2; the table names TRBD2, a call not compared with the DNA. Ends included, the CDR3 has 9 residues. Germline V gene lookup returns CDR1 SGHTA and CDR2 FQGNSA. CDR3 sequence reads: CASSQSRTS.

The chain couples TRBV6-1 to TRBJ1-2; tentatively, D is TRBD1 (5 bases). V lost 10 bases, J lost 6 bases, and 27 bases lay in between. The length of the CDR3 is 16 residues. Looked up from germline, CDR1 is MNHNS and CDR2 is SASEGT. CDR3 residues: CATSMNSGPGEDGYTF. The CDR3 region has the DNA TGTGCCACCAGCATGAACTCGGGGCCGGGGGAAGATGGCTACACCTTC.

The chain links TRBV10-1 to TRBJ2-1; D not resolved. The CDR3 covers 14 residues. Germline values: CDR1 WNHNN, CDR2 SYGVQD (reference sequence). The ends were cut back, 1 base at V and 6 bases at J, with 10 bases in the middle. Here the CDR3 DNA reads TGCGCCAGCAGTGAGTTCCTAGTCGGCAATGAGCAGTTCTTC. Translated: CASSEFLVGNEQFF.

This chain uses TRBV6-4 with TRBJ2-1; D not resolved. The germline V and J ends were trimmed by 0 bases and 3 bases, with 6 bases remaining between them. Germline CDR1 is MRHNA and CDR2 is SNTAGT. There are 14 residues in the CDR3. CDR3 DNA: TGTGCCAGCAGTGACTCAGGCGGCTACAATGAGCAGTTCTTC. This codes for CASSDSGGYNEQFF.